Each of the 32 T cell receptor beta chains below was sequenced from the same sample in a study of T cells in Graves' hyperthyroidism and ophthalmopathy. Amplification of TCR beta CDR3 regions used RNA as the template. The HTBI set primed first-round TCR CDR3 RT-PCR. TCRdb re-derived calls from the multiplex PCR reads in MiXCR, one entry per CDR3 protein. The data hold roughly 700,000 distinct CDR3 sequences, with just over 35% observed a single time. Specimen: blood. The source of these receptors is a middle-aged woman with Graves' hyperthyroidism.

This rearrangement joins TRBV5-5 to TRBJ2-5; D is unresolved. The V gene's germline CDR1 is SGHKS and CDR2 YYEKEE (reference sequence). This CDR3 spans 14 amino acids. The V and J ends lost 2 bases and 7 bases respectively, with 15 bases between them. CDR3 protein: CASSFEDNKGTQYF. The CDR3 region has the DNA TGTGCCAGCAGCTTCGAGGATAACAAGGGGACCCAGTACTTC.

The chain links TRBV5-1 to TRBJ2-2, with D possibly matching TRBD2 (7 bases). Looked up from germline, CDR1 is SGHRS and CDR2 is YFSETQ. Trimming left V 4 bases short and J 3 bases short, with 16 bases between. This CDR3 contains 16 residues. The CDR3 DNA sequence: TGCGCCAGCAGCGAACGGGGGGCGTCGGACACCGGGGAGCTGTTTTTT. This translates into CASSERGASDTGELFF.

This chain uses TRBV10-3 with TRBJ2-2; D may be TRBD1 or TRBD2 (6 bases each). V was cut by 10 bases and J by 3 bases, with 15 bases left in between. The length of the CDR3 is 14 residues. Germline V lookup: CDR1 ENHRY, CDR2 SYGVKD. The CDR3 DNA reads TGTGCCACCCGAGGGGGGTGGTACACCGGGGAGCTGTTTTTT. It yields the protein CATRGGWYTGELFF.

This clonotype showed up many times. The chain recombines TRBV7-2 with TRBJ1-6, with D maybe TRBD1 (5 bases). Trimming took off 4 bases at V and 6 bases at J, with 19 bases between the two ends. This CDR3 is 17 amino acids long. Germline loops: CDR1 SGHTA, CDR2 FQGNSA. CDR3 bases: TGTGCCAGCAGCTGGGGGAGTGGGGGGGTCTTTAATTCACCCCTCCACTTT. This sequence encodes CASSWGSGGVFNSPLHF.

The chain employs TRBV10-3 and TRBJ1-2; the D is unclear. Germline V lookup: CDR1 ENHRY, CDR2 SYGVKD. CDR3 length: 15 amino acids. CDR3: CVSSAGGWENYGYTF. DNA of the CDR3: TGTGTCAGCAGCGCGGGCGGTTGGGAAAACTATGGCTACACCTTC.

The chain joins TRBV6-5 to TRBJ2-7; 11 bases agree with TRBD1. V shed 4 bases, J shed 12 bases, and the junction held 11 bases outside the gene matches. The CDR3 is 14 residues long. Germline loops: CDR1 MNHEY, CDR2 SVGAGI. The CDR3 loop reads CASSLGGQGAQVYF. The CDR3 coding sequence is TGTGCCAGCAGTTTAGGCGGACAGGGGGCGCAGGTGTACTTC.

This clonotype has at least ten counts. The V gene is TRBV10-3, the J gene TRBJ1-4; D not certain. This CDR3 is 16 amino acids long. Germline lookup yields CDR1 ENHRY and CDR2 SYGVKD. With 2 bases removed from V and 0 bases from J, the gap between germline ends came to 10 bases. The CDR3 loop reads CAISEAFGATNEKLFF. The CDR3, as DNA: TGTGCCATCAGTGAGGCCTTCGGCGCAACTAATGAAAAACTGTTTTTT.

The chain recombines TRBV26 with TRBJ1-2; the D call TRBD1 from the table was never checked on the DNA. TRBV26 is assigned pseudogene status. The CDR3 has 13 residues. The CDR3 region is CASRLEQTGRNTF. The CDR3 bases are TGTGCCAGCAGGCTAGAACAGACAGGGAGAAACACCTTC.

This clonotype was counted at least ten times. The CDR3 sequence is CSVRDRYYEQYF. CDR3 sequence (DNA): TGCAGCGTGCGTGATCGCTACTACGAGCAGTACTTC. The rearrangement uses TRBV29-1 and TRBJ2-7, with no clear D. CDR1 and CDR2 (germline): SQVTM, ANQGSEA. There are 12 residues in the CDR3. Trimming removed 6 bases at V and 3 bases at J, with 12 bases between.

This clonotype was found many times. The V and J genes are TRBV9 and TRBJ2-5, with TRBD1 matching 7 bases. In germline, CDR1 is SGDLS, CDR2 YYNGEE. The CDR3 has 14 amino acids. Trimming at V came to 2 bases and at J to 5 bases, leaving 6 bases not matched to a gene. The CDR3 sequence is CASSVATGLETQYF. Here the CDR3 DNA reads TGTGCCAGCAGCGTCGCGACAGGGTTGGAGACCCAGTACTTC.

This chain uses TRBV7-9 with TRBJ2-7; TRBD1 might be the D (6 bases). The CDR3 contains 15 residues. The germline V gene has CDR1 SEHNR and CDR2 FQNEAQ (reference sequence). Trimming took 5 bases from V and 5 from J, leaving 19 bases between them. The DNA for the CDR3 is TGTGCCAGCAGCGCCCGACAGGATCCCATCCACGAGCAGTACTTC. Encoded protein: CASSARQDPIHEQYF.

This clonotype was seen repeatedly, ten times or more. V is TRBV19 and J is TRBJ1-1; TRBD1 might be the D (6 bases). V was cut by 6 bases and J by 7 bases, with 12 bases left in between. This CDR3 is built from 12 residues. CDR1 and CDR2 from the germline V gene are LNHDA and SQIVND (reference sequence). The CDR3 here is CASREGQLEAFF. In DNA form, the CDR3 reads TGTGCCAGTAGGGAAGGACAGCTTGAAGCTTTCTTT.

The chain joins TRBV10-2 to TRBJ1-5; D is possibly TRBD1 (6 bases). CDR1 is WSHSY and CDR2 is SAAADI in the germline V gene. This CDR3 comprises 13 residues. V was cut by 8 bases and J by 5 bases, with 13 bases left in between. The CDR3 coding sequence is TGCGCCAGCGGCAGGGGAAGGGATCAGCCCCAGCATTTT. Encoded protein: CASGRGRDQPQHF.

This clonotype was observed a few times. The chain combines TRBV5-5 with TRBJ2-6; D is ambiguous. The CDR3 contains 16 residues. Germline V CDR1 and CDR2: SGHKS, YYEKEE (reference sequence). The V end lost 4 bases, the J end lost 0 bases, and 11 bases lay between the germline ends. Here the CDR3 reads CASSQEVSSGANVLTF. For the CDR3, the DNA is TGTGCCAGCAGCCAAGAAGTAAGCTCTGGGGCCAACGTCCTGACTTTC.

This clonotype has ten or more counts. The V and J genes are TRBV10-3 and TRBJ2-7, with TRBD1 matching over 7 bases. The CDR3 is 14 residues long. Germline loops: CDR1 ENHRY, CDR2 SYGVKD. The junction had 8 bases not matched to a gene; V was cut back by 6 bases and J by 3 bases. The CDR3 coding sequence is TGTGCCATCAGAGAGACAGGGTTTAGCTACGAGCAGTACTTC. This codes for CAIRETGFSYEQYF.

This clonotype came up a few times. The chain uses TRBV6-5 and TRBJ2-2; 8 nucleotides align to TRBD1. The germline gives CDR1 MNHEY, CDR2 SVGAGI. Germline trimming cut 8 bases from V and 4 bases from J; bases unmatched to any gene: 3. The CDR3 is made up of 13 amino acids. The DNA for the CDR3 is TGTGCCAGCGGACAGGGCGTCACCGGGGAGCTGTTTTTT. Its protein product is CASGQGVTGELFF.

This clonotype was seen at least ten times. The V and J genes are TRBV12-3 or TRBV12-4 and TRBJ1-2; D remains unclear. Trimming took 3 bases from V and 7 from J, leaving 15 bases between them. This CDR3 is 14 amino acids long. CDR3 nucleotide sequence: TGTGCCAGCAGTTTGGGCAGGTCCTTCTCTGGCTACACCTTC. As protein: CASSLGRSFSGYTF.

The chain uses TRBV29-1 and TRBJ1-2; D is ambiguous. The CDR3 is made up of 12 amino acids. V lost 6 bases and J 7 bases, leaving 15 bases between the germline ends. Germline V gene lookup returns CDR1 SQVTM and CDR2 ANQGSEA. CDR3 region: CSVRVLASGYTF. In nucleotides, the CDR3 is TGCAGCGTGAGAGTCCTAGCGTCTGGCTACACCTTC.

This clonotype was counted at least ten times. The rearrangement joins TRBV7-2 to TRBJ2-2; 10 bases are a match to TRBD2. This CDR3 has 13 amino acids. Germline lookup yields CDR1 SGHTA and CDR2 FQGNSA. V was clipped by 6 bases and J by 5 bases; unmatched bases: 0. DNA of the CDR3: TGTGCCAGCAGACTAGCGGGAACCGGGGAGCTGTTTTTT. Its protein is CASRLAGTGELFF. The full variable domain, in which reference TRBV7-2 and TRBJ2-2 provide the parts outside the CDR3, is GAGVSQSPSNKVTEKGKDVELRCDPISGHTALYWYRQSLGQGLEFLIYFQGNSAPDKSGLPSDRFSAERTGGSVSTLTIQRTQQEDSAVYLCASRLAGTGELFFGEGSRLTVL.

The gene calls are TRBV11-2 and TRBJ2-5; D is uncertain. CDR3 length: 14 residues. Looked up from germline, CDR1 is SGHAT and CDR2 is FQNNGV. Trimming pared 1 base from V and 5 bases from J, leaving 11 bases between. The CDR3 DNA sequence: TGTGCCAGCAGCTTAGTATTTAGCTCGGAGACCCAGTACTTC. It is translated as CASSLVFSSETQYF.

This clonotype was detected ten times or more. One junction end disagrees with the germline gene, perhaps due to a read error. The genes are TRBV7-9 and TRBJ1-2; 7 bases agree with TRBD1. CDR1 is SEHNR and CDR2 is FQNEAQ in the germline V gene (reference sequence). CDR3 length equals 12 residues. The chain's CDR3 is CASSLGHDREAF. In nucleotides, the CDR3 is TGTGCCAGCAGCTTAGGCCACGACAGGGAGGCCTTC.

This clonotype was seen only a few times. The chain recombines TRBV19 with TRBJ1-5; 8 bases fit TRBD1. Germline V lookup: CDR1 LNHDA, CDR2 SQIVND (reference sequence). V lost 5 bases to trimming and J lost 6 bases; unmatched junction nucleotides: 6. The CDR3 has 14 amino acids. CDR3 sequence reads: CASSSQGALQPQHF. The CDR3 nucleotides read TGTGCCAGTAGTTCGCAGGGGGCTCTTCAGCCCCAGCATTTT.

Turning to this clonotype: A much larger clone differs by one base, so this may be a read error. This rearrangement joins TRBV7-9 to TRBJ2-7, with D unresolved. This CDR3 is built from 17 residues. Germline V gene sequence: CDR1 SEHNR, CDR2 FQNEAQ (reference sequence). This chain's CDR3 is CASSLVGSGYPTYGQYF. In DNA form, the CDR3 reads TGTGCCAGCAGCTTAGTTGGGTCCGGGTATCCTACCTACGGGCAGTACTTC.

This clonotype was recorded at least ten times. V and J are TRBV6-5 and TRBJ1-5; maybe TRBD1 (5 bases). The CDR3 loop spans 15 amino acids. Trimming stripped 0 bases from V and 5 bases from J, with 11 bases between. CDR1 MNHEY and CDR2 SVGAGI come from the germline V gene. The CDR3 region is CASSYSAGQDQPQHF. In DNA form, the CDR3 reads TGTGCCAGCAGTTACTCGGCAGGGCAGGATCAGCCCCAGCATTTT.

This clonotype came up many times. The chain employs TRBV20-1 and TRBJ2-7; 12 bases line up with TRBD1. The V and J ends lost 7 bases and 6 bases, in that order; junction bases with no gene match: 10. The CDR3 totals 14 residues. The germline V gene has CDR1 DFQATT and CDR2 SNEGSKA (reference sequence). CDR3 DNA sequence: TGCAGTGGGGAAGGGACAGGGGGCGCGACCGAGCAGTACTTC. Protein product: CSGEGTGGATEQYF.

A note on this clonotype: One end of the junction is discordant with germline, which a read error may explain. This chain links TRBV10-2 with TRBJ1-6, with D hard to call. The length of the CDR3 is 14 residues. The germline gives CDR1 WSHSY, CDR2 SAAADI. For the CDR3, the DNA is TGCGCCAGCAGTGAACTCAAAAGGGATTCACCCCTCCACTTC. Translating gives CASSELKRDSPLHF.

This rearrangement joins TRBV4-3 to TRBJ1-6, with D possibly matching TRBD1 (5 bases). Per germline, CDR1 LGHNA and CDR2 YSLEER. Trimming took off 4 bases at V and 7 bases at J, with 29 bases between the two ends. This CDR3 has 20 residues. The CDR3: CASSLGPRGQALRTNSPLHF. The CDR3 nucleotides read TGCGCCAGCAGCCTGGGCCCGAGAGGACAAGCCCTTAGAACGAATTCACCCCTCCACTTT.

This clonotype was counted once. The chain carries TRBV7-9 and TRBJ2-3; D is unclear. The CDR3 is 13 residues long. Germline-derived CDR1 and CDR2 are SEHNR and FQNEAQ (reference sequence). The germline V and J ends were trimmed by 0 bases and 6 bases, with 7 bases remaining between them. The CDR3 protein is CASSLALVDTQYF. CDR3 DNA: TGTGCCAGCAGCTTAGCGCTTGTCGATACGCAGTATTTT.

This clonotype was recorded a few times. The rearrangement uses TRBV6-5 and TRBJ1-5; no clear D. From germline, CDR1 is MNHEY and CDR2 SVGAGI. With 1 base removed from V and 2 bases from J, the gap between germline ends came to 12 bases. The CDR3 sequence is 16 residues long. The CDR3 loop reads CASSYFGGVGNQPQHF. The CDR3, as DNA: TGTGCCAGCAGTTACTTCGGTGGGGTAGGCAATCAGCCCCAGCATTTT.

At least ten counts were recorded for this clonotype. The CDR3, as DNA: TGTGCCAGCAGCTTGAGCCCAGGGGGTAGCAATCAGCCCCAGCATTTT. Translating gives CASSLSPGGSNQPQHF. The chain combines TRBV5-8 with TRBJ1-5; 7 bases map to TRBD1. Germline V CDR1 and CDR2: SGHTS, YDEGEE. The V segment lost 1 base and the J segment 0 bases; nucleotides outside the gene matches: 4. The CDR3 is 16 amino acids.

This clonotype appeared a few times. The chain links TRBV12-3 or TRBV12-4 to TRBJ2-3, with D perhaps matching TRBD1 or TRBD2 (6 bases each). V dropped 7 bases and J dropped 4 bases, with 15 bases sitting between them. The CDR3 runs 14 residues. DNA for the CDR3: TGTGCCAGCATGCGGGGACAACCAGCAGATACGCAGTATTTT. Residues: CASMRGQPADTQYF.

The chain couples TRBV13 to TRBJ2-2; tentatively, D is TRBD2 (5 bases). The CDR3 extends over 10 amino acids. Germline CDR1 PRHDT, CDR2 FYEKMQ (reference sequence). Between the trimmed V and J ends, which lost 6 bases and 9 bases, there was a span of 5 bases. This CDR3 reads CASRDWELFF. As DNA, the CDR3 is TGTGCCAGCAGGGACTGGGAGCTGTTTTTT.